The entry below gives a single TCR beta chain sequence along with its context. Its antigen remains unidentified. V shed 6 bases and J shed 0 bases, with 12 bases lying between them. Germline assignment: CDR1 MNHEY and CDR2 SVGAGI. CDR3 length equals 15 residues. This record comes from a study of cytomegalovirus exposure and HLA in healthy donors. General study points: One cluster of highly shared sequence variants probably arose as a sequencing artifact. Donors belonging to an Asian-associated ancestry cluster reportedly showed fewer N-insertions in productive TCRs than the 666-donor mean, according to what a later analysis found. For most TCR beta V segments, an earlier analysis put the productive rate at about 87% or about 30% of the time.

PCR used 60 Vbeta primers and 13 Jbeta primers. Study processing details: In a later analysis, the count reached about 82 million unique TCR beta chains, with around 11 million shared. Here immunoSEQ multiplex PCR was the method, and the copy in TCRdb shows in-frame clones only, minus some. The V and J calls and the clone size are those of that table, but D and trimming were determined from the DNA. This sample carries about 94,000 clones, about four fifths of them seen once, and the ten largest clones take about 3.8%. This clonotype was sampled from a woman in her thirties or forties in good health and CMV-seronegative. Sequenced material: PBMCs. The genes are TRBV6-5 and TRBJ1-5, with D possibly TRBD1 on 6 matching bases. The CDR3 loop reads CASRPGDTSNQPQHF. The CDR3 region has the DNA TGTGCCAGCAGGCCCGGGGACACTAGCAATCAGCCCCAGCATTTT.